Each of the 29 T cell receptor beta chains below was sequenced from the same sample in a study of T cells in localized non-small cell lung cancer. TCRdb's table, derived via immunoSEQ multiplex PCR, lists solely in-frame clones and lacks some. The data show around 900 clones, roughly 23% seen once. The material was lung tumor tissue, obtained before any cancer treatment. The receptors here all came from a female donor older than 55 with stage II squamous cell lung carcinoma.

The sample holds a few counts of this clone. This chain connects TRBV9 to TRBJ2-3, with 7 bases aligning to TRBD1. This CDR3 spans 14 amino acids. Germline values: CDR1 SGDLS, CDR2 YYNGEE. The J segment lost 6 bases and the V segment lost 8 bases, leaving 12 bases of the junction unmatched. The CDR3 DNA reads TGTGCCAGTGGGCAGGGGGTAGTTGAGGATACGCAGTATTTT. As protein: CASGQGVVEDTQYF.

The gene calls are TRBV29-1 and TRBJ1-1; a possible D gene is TRBD1 (5 bases). Germline V gives CDR1 SQVTM, CDR2 ANQGSEA. The V gene lost 7 bases and the J gene lost 4 bases, with 13 bases spanning the gap. The CDR3 is 12 amino acids. For the CDR3, the DNA is TGCAGCGCGAAACGTGGGGGCACTGAAGCTTTCTTT. Encoded protein: CSAKRGGTEAFF.

This rearrangement joins TRBV28 to TRBJ1-3, with a weak D call TRBD1 (6 bases). The CDR3 consists of 16 residues. Trimming removed 5 bases from V and 0 bases from J, with 14 bases in between. Per germline, CDR1 MDHEN and CDR2 SYDVKM. CDR3 amino acids: CASSPDTGNSGNTIYF. In DNA, the CDR3 is TGTGCCAGCAGTCCAGATACAGGGAACTCTGGAAACACCATATATTTT.

This clone was found a few times. This chain connects TRBV28 to TRBJ1-2; 7 positions match TRBD1. There are 13 residues in the CDR3. The V and J ends lost 6 bases and 4 bases, in that order; junction bases with no gene match: 5. Germline V CDR1 and CDR2: MDHEN, SYDVKM. CDR3 region: CASSGTATYGYTF. The CDR3 bases are TGTGCCAGCAGCGGGACAGCGACCTATGGCTACACCTTC.

This chain connects TRBV15 to TRBJ1-3, with 8 bases identical to TRBD1. This CDR3 is built from 16 residues. V gave up 4 bases and J gave up 4 bases; unmatched junction bases: 9. Looked up from germline, CDR1 is LNHNV and CDR2 is YYDKDF (reference sequence). This chain's CDR3 is CATSTPEQGAGNTIYF. Written as DNA, the CDR3 is TGTGCCACCAGCACACCCGAGCAGGGGGCCGGAAACACCATATATTTT.

The chain has TRBV28 and TRBJ1-5; D is ambiguous. The ends were cut back, 5 bases at V and 5 bases at J, with 16 bases in the middle. The V gene's germline CDR1 is MDHEN and CDR2 SYDVKM. The CDR3 is 15 amino acids. CDR3 DNA sequence: TGTGCCAGCAGTCTGCCCGGACGATTGGATCAGCCCCAGCATTTT. Translation gives CASSLPGRLDQPQHF.

This rearrangement joins TRBV11-3 to TRBJ2-3; perhaps TRBD1 as D (6 bases). With 3 bases removed from V and 2 bases from J, the gap between germline ends came to 21 bases. The germline V gene encodes CDR1 SGHNT and CDR2 YENEEA. The CDR3 contains 18 residues. The CDR3 sequence is CASSLAPEQGPLTDTQYF. The CDR3 nucleotides read TGTGCCAGCAGCTTGGCCCCCGAGCAGGGGCCCCTCACAGATACGCAGTATTTT. The complete variable domain, with remaining parts taken from reference TRBV11-3 and TRBJ2-3, reads EAGVVQSPRYKIIEKKQPVAFWCNPISGHNTLYWYLQNLGQGPELLIRYENEEAVDDSQLPKDRFSAERLKGVDSTLKIQPAELGDSAVYLCASSLAPEQGPLTDTQYFGPGTRLTVL.

This clone was observed a handful of times. The CDR3 nucleotides are TGTGCCATCAGTGAGGGTGGAGCCGGAGGCTATGGCTACACCTTC. It is translated as CAISEGGAGGYGYTF. The chain joins TRBV10-3 to TRBJ1-2; D is ambiguous. This CDR3 is 15 amino acids long. In germline, CDR1 is ENHRY, CDR2 SYGVKD. V was cut by 2 bases and J by 4 bases, with 14 bases left in between.

The chain combines TRBV19 with TRBJ2-1; D is possibly TRBD1 (5 bases). The CDR3 is made up of 16 amino acids. From germline, CDR1 is LNHDA and CDR2 SQIVND (reference sequence). Trimming took 6 bases from V and 2 from J, leaving 17 bases between them. The CDR3 protein is CASSPRAGHTYNEQFF. The CDR3 coding sequence is TGTGCCAGTAGCCCTAGGGCAGGGCATACCTACAATGAGCAGTTCTTC.

This clone was seen only a few times. V is TRBV9 and J is TRBJ2-3; TRBD2 matches 12 bases. Germline lookup yields CDR1 SGDLS and CDR2 YYNGEE. After removal of 3 bases from V and 5 bases from J, the junction contained 7 bases not matched to a gene. The CDR3 has 16 amino acids. The CDR3 DNA reads TGTGCCAGCAGCGCCCTAGCGGGAGGGCCGATAGATACGCAGTATTTT. This translates into CASSALAGGPIDTQYF.

In its sample, this clone is large (0.1 to 1%). This sequence joins TRBV6-8 and TRBJ2-4; D perhaps matches TRBD2 (6 bases). The germline V gene encodes CDR1 MNHGY and CDR2 SAAAGT. Trimming took off 2 bases at V and 1 base at J, with 18 bases between the two ends. The CDR3 totals 18 residues. DNA for the CDR3: TGTGCCAGCAGTTACCCTATTGGGAGGTCCTCGGCCAAAAACATTCAGTACTTC. Protein product: CASSYPIGRSSAKNIQYF.

This clone was seen only a few times. V and J are TRBV6-8 and TRBJ2-5; 7 bases are shared with TRBD2. The V gene's germline CDR1 is MNHGY and CDR2 SAAAGT. Unmatched junction bases numbered 4, after V lost 6 bases and J lost 3 bases. The CDR3 covers 13 residues. The CDR3 reads CASSGTIEETQYF. CDR3 coding DNA: TGTGCCAGCAGCGGGACTATTGAAGAGACCCAGTACTTC.

The rearrangement links TRBV6-8 to TRBJ1-1; D gene unclear. The germline CDR1 and CDR2 sequences are MNHGY and SAAAGT. The CDR3 runs 12 residues. Trimming removed 5 bases at V and 7 bases at J, with 11 bases between. CDR3 amino acids: CASSRDALEAFF. In nucleotides, the CDR3 is TGTGCCAGCAGTAGAGACGCCCTTGAAGCTTTCTTT.

This clone has a handful of counts. This chain links TRBV11-3 with TRBJ2-3, with a weak D call TRBD2 (6 bases). This CDR3 comprises 14 residues. The V and J ends lost 2 bases and 2 bases respectively, with 8 bases between them. Germline V gene data show CDR1 as SGHNT and CDR2 as YENEEA. CDR3 region: CASSLWGDTDTQYF. In nucleotides, the CDR3 is TGTGCCAGCAGCTTATGGGGGGACACAGATACGCAGTATTTT.

In this sample, this clone turned up a few times. The rearrangement uses TRBV12-2 and TRBJ2-1; TRBD1 was called by the table and not checked on the DNA. TRBV12-2 is recorded as a pseudogene. There are 14 residues in the CDR3. The CDR3 sequence is CAGQQGLVGNEQFF. The CDR3 DNA reads TGTGCCGGTCAACAGGGCCTAGTGGGCAATGAGCAGTTCTTC.

The rearrangement links TRBV11-3 to TRBJ2-7; D is ambiguous. The CDR3 has 14 residues. Per germline, CDR1 SGHNT and CDR2 YENEEA. Trimming left V 7 bases short and J 0 bases short, with 13 bases between. CDR3 amino acids: CASTPGVSSYEQYF. The CDR3 DNA reads as TGTGCCAGCACCCCTGGGGTCAGCTCCTACGAGCAGTACTTC.

This clone was seen a handful of times. This rearrangement joins TRBV11-3 to TRBJ2-1, with 9 nucleotides matching TRBD2. The CDR3 is made up of 15 amino acids. Germline CDR1 reads SGHNT; CDR2 reads YENEEA. J was trimmed by 4 bases and V by 4 bases; bases with no gene match: 5. The CDR3 coding sequence is TGTGCCAGCAGCTGGGGGCGGGAGGGGTACAATGAGCAGTTCTTC. Residues: CASSWGREGYNEQFF.

The CDR3 protein is CASISSRDEQYF. The CDR3 DNA follows: TGTGCCAGCATATCCAGTCGGGACGAGCAGTACTTC. The V and J genes are TRBV6-8 and TRBJ2-7; D ambiguous. Trimming pared 7 bases from V and 5 bases from J, leaving 12 bases between. The CDR3 sequence is 12 residues long. Germline loops: CDR1 MNHGY, CDR2 SAAAGT.

By sample share, this clone is large. This rearrangement joins TRBV6-8 to TRBJ1-3; maybe TRBD1 (5 bases). The ends were cut back, 10 bases at V and 4 bases at J, with 14 bases in the middle. The germline gives CDR1 MNHGY, CDR2 SAAAGT. The CDR3 is 13 residues long. CDR3 DNA: TGTGCCATCAGCAGGGACGGAGGAAACACCATATATTTT. This encodes CAISRDGGNTIYF.

This clone was counted between two and nine times. The chain uses TRBV15 and TRBJ1-5, with a possible D match to TRBD1 (5 bases). There are 14 residues in the CDR3. Germline CDR1 reads LNHNV; CDR2 reads YYDKDF (reference sequence). V lost 5 bases to trimming and J lost 4 bases, with 12 bases between them. The CDR3 here is CATSPDSSNQPQHF. The CDR3 bases are TGTGCCACCAGCCCCGACAGCTCTAATCAGCCCCAGCATTTT. The full variable domain, its missing parts supplied by reference TRBV15 and TRBJ1-5, is DAMVIQNPRYQVTQFGKPVTLSCSQTLNHNVMYWYQQKSSQAPKLLFHYYDKDFNNEADTPDNFQSRRPNTSFCFLDIRSPGLGDTAMYLCATSPDSSNQPQHFGDGTRLSIL.

V gene TRBV5-1 combines with J gene TRBJ1-1; the match to TRBD1 covers 9 bases. This CDR3 comprises 14 residues. Trimming took 5 bases from V and 5 from J; bases not matched to a gene: 7. CDR1 and CDR2 from the germline V gene are SGHRS and YFSETQ. CDR3 in amino acids: CASRDRGSETEAFF. The CDR3 nucleotides read TGCGCCAGCAGAGACAGGGGGTCGGAAACTGAAGCTTTCTTT.

This clone was seen more than once but under ten times. This rearrangement joins TRBV11-3 to TRBJ2-1; 8 bases agree with TRBD2. The CDR3 is made up of 15 amino acids. The germline gives CDR1 SGHNT, CDR2 YENEEA. V lost 3 bases and J lost 7; bases outside the gene matches: 8. CDR3 sequence: CASSLTAGGQNEQFF. CDR3 sequence (DNA): TGTGCCAGCAGCTTGACGGCGGGAGGTCAAAATGAGCAGTTCTTC.

The chain is built from TRBV5-1 and TRBJ1-1; 7 nucleotides line up with TRBD1. The CDR3 contains 15 residues. Germline values: CDR1 SGHRS, CDR2 YFSETQ. J gave up 0 bases and V 4 bases, and 6 bases lay outside the gene matches. In DNA, the CDR3 is TGCGCCAGCAGCATACGACAGGGCCTGAACACTGAAGCTTTCTTT. It encodes CASSIRQGLNTEAFF. Combining the CDR3 with reference TRBV5-1 and TRBJ1-1 gives the whole variable domain KAGVTQTPRYLIKTRGQQVTLSCSPISGHRSVSWYQQTPGQGLQFLFEYFSETQRNKGNFPGRFSGRQFSNSRSEMNVSTLELGDSALYLCASSIRQGLNTEAFFGQGTRLTVV.

The gene calls are TRBV29-1 and TRBJ1-1; 10 nucleotides agree with TRBD1. The CDR3 has 15 amino acids. Germline V gene data show CDR1 as SQVTM and CDR2 as ANQGSEA. V trimming: 0 bases; J trimming: 5 bases; junction bases outside the gene matches: 6. The CDR3 nucleotides are TGCAGCGTTGAAGACACGACAGGGGGCAGAACTGAAGCTTTCTTT. Translating it yields CSVEDTTGGRTEAFF.

This clone was seen more than once but under ten times. CDR3 sequence (DNA): TGTGCCAGCAGTGAGACCGGGACAGGGGGCGAATTCGCCTACGAGCAGTACGTC. Translated: CASSETGTGGEFAYEQYV. The V call is TRBV6-8, the J call TRBJ2-7; TRBD1 agrees at 12 bases. Germline V gives CDR1 MNHGY, CDR2 SAAAGT. Germline trimming cut 5 bases from V and 2 bases from J; bases unmatched to any gene: 13. The length of the CDR3 is 18 residues.

This clone is deemed large. This chain joins TRBV11-3 and TRBJ2-7; tentatively, D is TRBD2 (5 bases). V was shortened by 1 base and J by 4 bases, with 14 bases between the two germline ends. The CDR3 is made up of 15 amino acids. Germline CDR1 is SGHNT and CDR2 is YENEEA. The CDR3 sequence is CASSLGVGEGYEQYF. CDR3 DNA sequence: TGTGCCAGCAGCTTAGGCGTGGGAGAAGGGTACGAGCAGTACTTC. Full variable domain (outside the CDR3, taken from reference TRBV11-3 and TRBJ2-7): EAGVVQSPRYKIIEKKQPVAFWCNPISGHNTLYWYLQNLGQGPELLIRYENEEAVDDSQLPKDRFSAERLKGVDSTLKIQPAELGDSAVYLCASSLGVGEGYEQYFGPGTRLTVT.

This chain joins TRBV28 and TRBJ1-5, with D perhaps matching TRBD1 (5 bases). Trimming removed 7 bases from V and 6 bases from J, with 10 bases in between. The CDR3 has 12 residues. Per germline, CDR1 MDHEN and CDR2 SYDVKM. The CDR3 DNA reads TGTGCCAGCACCTGGAGGGGTCAGCCCCAGCATTTT. Amino acids: CASTWRGQPQHF.

This clone was counted a few times. The rearrangement joins TRBV11-3 to TRBJ2-2; D is possibly TRBD1 or TRBD2 (5 bases each). The CDR3 consists of 17 residues. Per germline, CDR1 SGHNT and CDR2 YENEEA. V lost 5 bases to trimming and J lost 2 bases, with 18 bases between them. The CDR3: CASSQAELGDNTGELFF. DNA of the CDR3: TGTGCCAGCAGCCAAGCCGAACTGGGGGACAACACCGGGGAGCTGTTTTTT.

The V gene is TRBV15, the J gene TRBJ1-1; 7 bases map to TRBD1. The CDR3 runs to 14 residues. From germline, CDR1 is LNHNV and CDR2 YYDKDF (reference sequence). Trimming at V came to 10 bases and at J to 5 bases, leaving 13 bases not matched to a gene. CDR3 sequence reads: CASSRQGGETEAFF. The CDR3 DNA is TGTGCCAGCAGTAGACAGGGAGGGGAAACTGAAGCTTTCTTT.